This T cell receptor beta chain originates from a study of CD8 T cells in Susac syndrome. Looked up from germline, CDR1 is DFQATT and CDR2 is SNEGSKA (reference sequence). Trimming cost V 6 bases and J 2 bases, with 18 bases left between them. This CDR3 is 15 amino acids long. Sequencing of TCR beta drew on CD8+ and CD4+ T cells from blood. An amount of RNA that ranged from 0.5 to 1 ug was reverse transcribed with random hexamers. TCRdb itself ran the immunoSEQ multiplex PCR reads through MiXCR, one entry per CDR3 protein. The data contain approximately 110,000 distinct CDR3 sequences, around 94% of them seen just once; the ten biggest clones take up over 0.07%.

The rearrangement joins TRBV20-1 to TRBJ2-3; tentative D call: TRBD1 (6 bases). The clonotype originates from a human donor in good health. Specimen: CD4+ T cells from PBMCs. Here the CDR3 reads CSAKNRRGVTDTQYF. The CDR3 region has the DNA TGCAGTGCAAAAAACCGCAGGGGCGTCACAGATACGCAGTATTTT.